This TCR beta chain was recorded in a study of T cells in Graves' hyperthyroidism and ophthalmopathy. The germline V gene has CDR1 MNHEY and CDR2 SMNVEV (reference sequence). This CDR3 has 14 amino acids. Trimming left V 5 bases short and J 2 bases short, with 11 bases between. A roughly 9.7 ml volume of fresh peripheral blood provided the PBMCs. What was amplified from RNA transcripts were TCR beta CDR3 regions. Researchers ran a first-round RT-PCR on the TCR CDR3 using the HTBI primer set. Each CDR3 protein gets one entry after TCRdb re-called the multiplex PCR reads with MiXCR. The repertoire includes approximately 370,000 distinct CDR3 sequences, about 18% of them detected once, and roughly 35% sits in the top ten.

Sequencing input: blood. The source of this sequence is a woman aged 30 to 39 with Graves' hyperthyroidism that later progressed to Graves' ophthalmopathy. The chain combines TRBV27 with TRBJ2-3; D ambiguous. The CDR3 sequence: CASSPTVVTDTQYF. In nucleotides, the CDR3 is TGTGCCAGCAGTCCCACAGTGGTCACAGATACGCAGTATTTT.